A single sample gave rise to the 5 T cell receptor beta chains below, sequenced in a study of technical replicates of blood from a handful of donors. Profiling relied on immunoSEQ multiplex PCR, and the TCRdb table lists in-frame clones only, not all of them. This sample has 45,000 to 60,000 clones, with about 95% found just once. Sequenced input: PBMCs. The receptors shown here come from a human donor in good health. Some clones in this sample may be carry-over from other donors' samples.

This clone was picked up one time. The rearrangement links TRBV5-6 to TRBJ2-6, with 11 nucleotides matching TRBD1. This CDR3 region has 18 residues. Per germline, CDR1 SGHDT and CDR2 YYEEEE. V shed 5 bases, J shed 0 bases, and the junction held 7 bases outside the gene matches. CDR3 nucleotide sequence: TGTGCCAGCAGAAAATCCGGGACAGGGGGCTCTGGGGCCAACGTCCTGACTTTC. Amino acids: CASRKSGTGGSGANVLTF. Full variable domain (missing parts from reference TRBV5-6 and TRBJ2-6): DAGVTQSPTHLIKTRGQQVTLRCSPKSGHDTVSWYQQALGQGPQFIFQYYEEEERQRGNFPDRFSGHQFPNYSSELNVNALLLGDSALYLCASRKSGTGGSGANVLTFGAGSRLTVL.

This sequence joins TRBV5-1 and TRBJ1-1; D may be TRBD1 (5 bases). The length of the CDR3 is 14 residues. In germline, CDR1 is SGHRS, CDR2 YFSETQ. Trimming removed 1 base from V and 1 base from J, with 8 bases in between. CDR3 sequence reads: CASSLWTPNTEAFF. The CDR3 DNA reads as TGCGCCAGCAGCTTGTGGACACCGAACACTGAAGCTTTCTTT.

CDR3 bases: TGTGCCAGCAGTTTGATGGACAGCTCTGGGGCCAACGTCCTGACTTTC. It translates to CASSLMDSSGANVLTF. The chain links TRBV27 to TRBJ2-6; perhaps TRBD1 as D (6 bases). CDR1 MNHEY and CDR2 SMNVEV come from the germline V gene (reference sequence). Trimming took 3 bases from V and 0 from J, leaving 9 bases between them. There are 16 residues in the CDR3.

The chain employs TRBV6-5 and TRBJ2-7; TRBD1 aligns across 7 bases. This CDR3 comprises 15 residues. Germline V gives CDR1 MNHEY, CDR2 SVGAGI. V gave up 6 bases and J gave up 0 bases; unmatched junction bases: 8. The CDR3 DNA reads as TGTGCCAGCAGACCGGGACAGAACCCCTCCTACGAGCAGTACTTC. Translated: CASRPGQNPSYEQYF.

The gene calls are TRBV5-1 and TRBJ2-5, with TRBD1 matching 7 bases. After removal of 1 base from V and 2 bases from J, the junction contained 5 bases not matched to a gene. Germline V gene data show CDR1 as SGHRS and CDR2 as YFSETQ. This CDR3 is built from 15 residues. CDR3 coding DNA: TGCGCCAGCAGCTTGCTCGGGACAGAGCAAGAGACCCAGTACTTC. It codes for CASSLLGTEQETQYF.